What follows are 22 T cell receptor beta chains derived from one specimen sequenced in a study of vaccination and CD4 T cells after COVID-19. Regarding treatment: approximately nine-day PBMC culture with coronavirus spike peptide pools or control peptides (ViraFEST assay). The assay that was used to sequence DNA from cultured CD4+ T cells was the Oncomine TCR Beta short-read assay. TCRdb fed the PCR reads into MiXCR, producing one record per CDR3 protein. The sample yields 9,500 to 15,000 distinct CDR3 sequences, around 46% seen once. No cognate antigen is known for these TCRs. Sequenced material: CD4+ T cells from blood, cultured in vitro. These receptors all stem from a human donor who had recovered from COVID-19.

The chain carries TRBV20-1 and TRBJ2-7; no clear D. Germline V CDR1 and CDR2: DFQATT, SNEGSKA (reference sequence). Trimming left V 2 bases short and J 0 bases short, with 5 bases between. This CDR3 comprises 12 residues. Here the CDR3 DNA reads TGCAGTGCTAGACGGACCTCCTACGAGCAGTACTTC. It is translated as CSARRTSYEQYF.

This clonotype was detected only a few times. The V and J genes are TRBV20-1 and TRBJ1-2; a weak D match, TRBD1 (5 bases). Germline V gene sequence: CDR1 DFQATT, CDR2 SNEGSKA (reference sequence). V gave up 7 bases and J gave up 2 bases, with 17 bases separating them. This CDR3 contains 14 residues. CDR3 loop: CSGTYMGGNYGYTF. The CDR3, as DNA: TGCAGTGGGACATACATGGGTGGAAACTATGGCTACACCTTC.

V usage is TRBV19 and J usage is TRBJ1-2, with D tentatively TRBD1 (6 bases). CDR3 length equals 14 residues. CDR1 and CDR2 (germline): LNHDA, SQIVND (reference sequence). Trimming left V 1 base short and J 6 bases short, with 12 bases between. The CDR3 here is CASSIGRQVHGYTF. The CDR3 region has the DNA TGTGCCAGTAGTATAGGCCGACAGGTTCATGGCTACACCTTC.

The CDR3 DNA reads as TGTGCCAGCAGCATACAGAACATTCAGTACTTC. This gives the protein CASSIQNIQYF. The chain recombines TRBV2 with TRBJ2-4; D not certain. The ends were cut back, 6 bases at V and 7 bases at J, with 7 bases in the middle. The CDR3 length is 11 residues. Per germline, CDR1 SNHLY and CDR2 FYNNEI.

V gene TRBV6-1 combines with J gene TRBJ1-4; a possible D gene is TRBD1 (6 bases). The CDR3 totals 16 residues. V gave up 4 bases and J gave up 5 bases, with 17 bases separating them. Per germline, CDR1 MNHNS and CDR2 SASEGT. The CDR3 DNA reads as TGTGCCAGCAGTGCCACACAGACAGGAGAGAATGAAAAACTGTTTTTT. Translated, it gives CASSATQTGENEKLFF.

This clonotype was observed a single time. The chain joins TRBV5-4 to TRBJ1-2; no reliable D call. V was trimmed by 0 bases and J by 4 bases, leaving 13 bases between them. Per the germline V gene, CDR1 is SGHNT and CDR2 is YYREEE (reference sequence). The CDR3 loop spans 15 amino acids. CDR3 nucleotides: TGTGCCAGCAGCTTGGACAGTACTAAGGCCTATGGCTACACCTTC. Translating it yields CASSLDSTKAYGYTF.

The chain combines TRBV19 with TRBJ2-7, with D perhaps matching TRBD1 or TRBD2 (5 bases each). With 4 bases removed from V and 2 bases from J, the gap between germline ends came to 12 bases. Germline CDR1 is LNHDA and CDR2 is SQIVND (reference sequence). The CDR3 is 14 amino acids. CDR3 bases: TGTGCCAGTAGTAACCGGGACGGGGCCTACGAGCAGTACTTC. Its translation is CASSNRDGAYEQYF.

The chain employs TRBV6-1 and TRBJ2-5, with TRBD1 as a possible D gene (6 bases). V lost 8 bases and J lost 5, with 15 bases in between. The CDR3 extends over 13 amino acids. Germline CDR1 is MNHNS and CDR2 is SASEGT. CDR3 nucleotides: TGTGCCAGCCAGGACAGTGTTGGGGAGACCCAGTACTTC. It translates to CASQDSVGETQYF.

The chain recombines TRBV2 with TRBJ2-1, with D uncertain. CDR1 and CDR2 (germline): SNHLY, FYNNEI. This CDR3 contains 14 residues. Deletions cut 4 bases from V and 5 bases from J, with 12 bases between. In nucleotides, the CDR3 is TGTGCCAGCAGTGTATCCCAGGTCCACAATGAGCAGTTCTTC. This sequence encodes CASSVSQVHNEQFF.

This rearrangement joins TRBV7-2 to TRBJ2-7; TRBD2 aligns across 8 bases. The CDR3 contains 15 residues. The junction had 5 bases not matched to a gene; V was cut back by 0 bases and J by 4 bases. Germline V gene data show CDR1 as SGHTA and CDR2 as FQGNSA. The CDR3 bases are TGTGCCAGCAGCTTAGCTCGGGGGGGTGGGTACGAGCAGTACTTC. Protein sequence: CASSLARGGGYEQYF.

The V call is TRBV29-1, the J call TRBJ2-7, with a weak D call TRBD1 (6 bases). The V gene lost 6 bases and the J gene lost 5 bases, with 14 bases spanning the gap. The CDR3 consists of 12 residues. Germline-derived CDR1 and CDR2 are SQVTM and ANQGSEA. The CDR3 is CSVEQGNHEQYF. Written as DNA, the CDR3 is TGCAGCGTGGAACAGGGTAACCACGAGCAGTACTTC.

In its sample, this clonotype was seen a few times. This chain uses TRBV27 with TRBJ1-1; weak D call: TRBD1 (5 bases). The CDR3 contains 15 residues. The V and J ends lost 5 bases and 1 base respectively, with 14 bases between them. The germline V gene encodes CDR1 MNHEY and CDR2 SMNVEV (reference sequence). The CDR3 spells CASSPRDWWNTEAFF. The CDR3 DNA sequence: TGTGCCAGCAGTCCGCGGGACTGGTGGAACACTGAAGCTTTCTTT.

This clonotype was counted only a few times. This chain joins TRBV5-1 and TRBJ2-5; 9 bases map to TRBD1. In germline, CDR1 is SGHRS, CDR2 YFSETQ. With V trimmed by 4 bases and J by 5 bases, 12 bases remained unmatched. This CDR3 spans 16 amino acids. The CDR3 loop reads CASSKAGQGPGETQYF. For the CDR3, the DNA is TGCGCCAGCAGCAAAGCAGGACAGGGGCCTGGGGAGACCCAGTACTTC.

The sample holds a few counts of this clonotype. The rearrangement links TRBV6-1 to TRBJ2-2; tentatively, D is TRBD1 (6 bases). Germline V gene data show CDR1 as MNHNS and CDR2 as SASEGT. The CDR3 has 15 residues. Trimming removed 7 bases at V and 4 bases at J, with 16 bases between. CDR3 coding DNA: TGTGCCAGCAACTTCAGAACAGGGATCACCGGGGAGCTGTTTTTT. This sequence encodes CASNFRTGITGELFF.

The CDR3 region is CASSVFGTGTDTQYF. The CDR3 DNA is TGTGCCAGCAGCGTGTTTGGGACAGGGACAGATACGCAGTATTTT. The genes are TRBV7-3 and TRBJ2-3; 9 nucleotides match TRBD1. Germline lookup yields CDR1 SGHTA and CDR2 FQGTGA. V dropped 5 bases and J dropped 3; count of bases not matched to a gene: 6. CDR3 length equals 15 residues.

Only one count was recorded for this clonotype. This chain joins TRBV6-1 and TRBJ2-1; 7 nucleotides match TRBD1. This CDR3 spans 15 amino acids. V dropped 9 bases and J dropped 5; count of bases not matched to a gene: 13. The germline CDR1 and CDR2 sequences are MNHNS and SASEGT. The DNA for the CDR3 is TGTGCCAGAGGTTATACCGGGACAGAAAACAATGAGCAGTTCTTC. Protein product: CARGYTGTENNEQFF.

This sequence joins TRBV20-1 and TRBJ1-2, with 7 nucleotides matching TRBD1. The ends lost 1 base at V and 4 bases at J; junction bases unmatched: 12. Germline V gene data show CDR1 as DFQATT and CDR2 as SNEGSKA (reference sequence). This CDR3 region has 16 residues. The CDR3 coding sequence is TGCAGTGCTAGAGTTCCCGGGAGGGGGCCACCCTATGGCTACACCTTC. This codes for CSARVPGRGPPYGYTF.

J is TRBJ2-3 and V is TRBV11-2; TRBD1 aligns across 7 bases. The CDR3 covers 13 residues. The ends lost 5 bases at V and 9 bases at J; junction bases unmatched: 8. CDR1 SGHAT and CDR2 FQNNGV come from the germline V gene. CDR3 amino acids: CASSRGQEQTQYF. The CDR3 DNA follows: TGTGCCAGCAGCCGTGGACAGGAACAAACGCAGTATTTT.

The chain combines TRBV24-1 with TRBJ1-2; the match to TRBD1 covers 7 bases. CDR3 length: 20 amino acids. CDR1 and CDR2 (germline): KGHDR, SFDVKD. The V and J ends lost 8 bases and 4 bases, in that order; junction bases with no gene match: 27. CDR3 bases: TGTGCCACCATCCCACAGAACAGGGGTGAGGAGTCTCCAGAAACCTATGGCTACACCTTC. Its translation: CATIPQNRGEESPETYGYTF.

CDR3 amino acids: CSARDDGVGADTEAFF. CDR3 DNA: TGCAGTGCTAGAGATGACGGGGTCGGGGCGGACACTGAAGCTTTCTTT. The chain joins TRBV20-1 to TRBJ1-1, with D possibly being TRBD1 (5 bases). CDR3 length equals 16 residues. V dropped 0 bases and J dropped 3 bases, with 17 bases sitting between them. Germline values: CDR1 DFQATT, CDR2 SNEGSKA (reference sequence).

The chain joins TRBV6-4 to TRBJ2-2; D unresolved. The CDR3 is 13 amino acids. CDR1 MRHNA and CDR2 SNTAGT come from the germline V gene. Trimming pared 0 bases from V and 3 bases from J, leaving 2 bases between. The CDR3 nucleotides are TGTGCCAGCAGTGACTCTTACACCGGGGAGCTGTTTTTT. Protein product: CASSDSYTGELFF.

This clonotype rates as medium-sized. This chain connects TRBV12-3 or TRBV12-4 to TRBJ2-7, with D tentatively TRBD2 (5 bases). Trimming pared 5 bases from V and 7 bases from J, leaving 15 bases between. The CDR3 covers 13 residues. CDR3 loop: CASSRLTAGEQYF. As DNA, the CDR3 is TGTGCCAGCAGTAGACTAACGGCCGGGGAGCAGTACTTC.